This T cell receptor (beta chain) was recovered during a study of T cell responses to AZD1222 COVID-19 vaccine. On this clone: No antigen is known for it.

TCRdb keeps only in-frame clones here, not all; method: immunoSEQ multiplex PCR. The profile shows approximately 100,000 clones, about 86% of them singletons. Study-level points and caveats: Donors were largely white British and mainly female; clonal diversity was possibly underestimated.

Germline CDR1 reads MNHNS; CDR2 reads SASEGT. This CDR3 has 14 amino acids. J was trimmed by 6 bases and V by 2 bases; bases with no gene match: 4. The sequence derives from an adult in good health. The chain joins TRBV6-1 to TRBJ2-3; 8 bases agree with TRBD1. This material consisted of peripheral blood, taken on day 0 of AZD1222 vaccination. The CDR3 sequence is CASSEQGAYDTQYF. In DNA, the CDR3 is TGTGCCAGCAGTGAACAGGGGGCATATGATACGCAGTATTTT.